Each of the 12 T cell receptor beta chains below was sequenced from the same sample in a study of T cells of healthy individuals. TCRdb independently ran MiXCR on the 5' RACE reads; one entry per CDR3 protein. The sample carries about 82,000 distinct CDR3 sequences, about 5% recorded once. These receptors were collected from a female donor in good health.

The rearrangement links TRBV14 to TRBJ2-1; TRBD2 agrees at 12 bases. CDR3 size: 15 residues. V gave up 4 bases and J gave up 14 bases; unmatched junction bases: 12. Germline V gene data show CDR1 as SGHDN and CDR2 as FVKESK. Here the CDR3 reads CASSPFHGLAGREFF. CDR3 sequence (DNA): TGTGCCAGCAGCCCATTCCACGGACTAGCGGGAAGGGAGTTCTTC.

This clonotype was recorded a few times. V gene TRBV28 combines with J gene TRBJ1-1, with 7 bases fitting TRBD1. Germline-derived CDR1 and CDR2 are MDHEN and SYDVKM. The CDR3 is 15 amino acids. Trimming removed 5 bases from V and 2 bases from J; junction bases left unmatched: 8. The chain's CDR3 is CASSPPTGRNTEAFF. The CDR3 DNA reads TGTGCCAGCAGTCCCCCGACAGGGCGAAACACTGAAGCTTTCTTT.

This clonotype was seen more than once but under ten times. The chain carries TRBV5-1 and TRBJ1-1, with D perhaps matching TRBD1 (6 bases). CDR1 is SGHRS, CDR2 YFSETQ, per germline. V was clipped by 4 bases and J by 1 base, with 8 bases between them. The CDR3 sequence is 13 residues long. The CDR3 loop reads CASSVTGNTEAFF. For the CDR3, the DNA is TGCGCCAGCAGCGTGACAGGGAACACTGAAGCTTTCTTT.

This clonotype has a count of ten or more. The gene calls are TRBV12-3 or TRBV12-4 and TRBJ2-2; D not resolved. V was clipped by 4 bases and J by 2 bases, with 8 bases between them. This CDR3 has 14 residues. CDR3 region: CASSSIYNTGELFF. CDR3 DNA sequence: TGTGCCAGCAGTTCTATCTATAACACCGGGGAGCTGTTTTTT.

This clonotype was recorded many times. The chain combines TRBV20-1 with TRBJ2-7; possible D gene TRBD2, 5 bases. V was cut by 0 bases and J by 7 bases, with 19 bases left in between. This CDR3 region has 15 residues. Germline CDR1 reads DFQATT; CDR2 reads SNEGSKA (reference sequence). The CDR3 DNA reads as TGCAGTGCTAGAGATTCATTCAGGACTGTGCGGGAGCAGTACTTC. This gives the protein CSARDSFRTVREQYF.

In this sample, this clonotype turned up many times. In nucleotides, the CDR3 is TGTGCCAGCAGCAGACGGGACTCAACTATGGGGAATGAGCAGTTCTTC. Translation: CASSRRDSTMGNEQFF. V usage is TRBV7-2 and J usage is TRBJ2-1; D is perhaps TRBD2 (6 bases). Per the germline V gene, CDR1 is SGHTA and CDR2 is FQGNSA. V was pared by 5 bases and J by 7 bases, with 21 bases between. CDR3 length equals 16 residues. The full variable domain, with the rest looked up from reference TRBV7-2 and TRBJ2-1, is GAGVSQSPSNKVTEKGKDVELRCDPISGHTALYWYRQSLGQGLEFLIYFQGNSAPDKSGLPSDRFSAERTGGSVSTLTIQRTQQEDSAVYLCASSRRDSTMGNEQFFGPGTRLTVL.

This clonotype was seen a few times. The J gene is TRBJ2-5, the V gene TRBV15; the D gene is possibly TRBD2 (5 bases). V was clipped by 5 bases and J by 4 bases, with 11 bases between them. The CDR3 totals 13 residues. Germline V gives CDR1 LNHNV, CDR2 YYDKDF (reference sequence). Here the CDR3 DNA reads TGTGCCACCAGCGGAAACAGCGGAGAGACCCAGTACTTC. It is translated as CATSGNSGETQYF.

Ten or more counts support this clonotype. V usage is TRBV4-2 and J usage is TRBJ2-2; D ambiguous. The CDR3 loop spans 16 amino acids. The V end was cut by 0 bases, the J end by 1 base, with 9 bases between. CDR1 and CDR2 from the germline V gene are LGHNA and YNFKEQ. The CDR3: CASSQDPRQNTGELFF. CDR3 sequence (DNA): TGTGCCAGCAGCCAAGATCCTAGGCAGAACACCGGGGAGCTGTTTTTT.

Turning to this clonotype: Being one base from a much bigger clone, this may be a read error. The rearrangement uses TRBV12-3 or TRBV12-4 and TRBJ1-1; no reliable D call. The CDR3 is 14 amino acids. V was clipped by 6 bases and J by 1 base, with 12 bases between them. The CDR3 nucleotides read TGTGCCAGCAGGGAAGGACTGACGAACACTGAAGCTTTCTTT. Translation: CASREGLTNTEAFF.

In this sample, this clonotype turned up many times. The chain couples TRBV7-3 to TRBJ2-5; TRBD2 aligns across 7 bases. CDR1 SGHTA and CDR2 FQGTGA come from the germline V gene. CDR3 size: 14 residues. The junction had 4 bases not matched to a gene; V was cut back by 2 bases and J by 4 bases. DNA for the CDR3: TGTGCCAGCAGCTTATACGGCGGGAGAGAGACCCAGTACTTC. Its translation: CASSLYGGRETQYF.

Only a few counts were recorded for this clonotype. The J gene is TRBJ1-2, the V gene TRBV11-2, with 7 bases that match TRBD1. The CDR3 runs to 16 residues. V was pared by 2 bases and J by 5 bases, with 11 bases of the junction left unmatched. The germline V gene has CDR1 SGHAT and CDR2 FQNNGV. The CDR3 region is CASSLNLEGARYGYTF. DNA of the CDR3: TGTGCCAGCAGCTTAAATTTAGAGGGGGCGCGATATGGCTACACCTTC.

This clonotype was counted between two and nine times. V and J are TRBV3-1 and TRBJ2-3; D is perhaps TRBD1 (6 bases). CDR3 length: 13 amino acids. V gave up 6 bases and J gave up 2 bases, with 9 bases separating them. Germline values: CDR1 LGHDT, CDR2 YNNKEL (reference sequence). In DNA, the CDR3 is TGTGCCAGCAGACAGGGCTCCACAGATACGCAGTATTTT. Translating gives CASRQGSTDTQYF.